The present T cell receptor (beta chain) was sequenced within a study of cytomegalovirus exposure and HLA in healthy donors. General study findings and limits: Previously analyzed data showed that most TCR beta V segments were productive at a frequency of about 87% or about 30%.

The PCR employed 60 Vbeta primers together with 13 Jbeta primers. Repertoires were generated with immunoSEQ multiplex PCR, while TCRdb's copy carries only in-frame clones and drops some. The top ten hold about 7.1% of the sample, which has some 150,000 clones, under 75% seen once. V trimming: 6 bases; J trimming: 1 base; junction bases outside the gene matches: 5. Germline assignment: CDR1 MDHEN and CDR2 SYDVKM. CDR3 length: 16 amino acids. With respect to this clone: The antigen is undetermined. Other DNA variants within this sample encode the same CDR3.

Material: PBMCs. This clonotype was obtained from a woman aged 55-70 years in good health and CMV-seropositive. The chain links TRBV28 to TRBJ2-2, with 10 bases aligning to TRBD2. The CDR3 DNA reads TGTGCCAGCAGCTACGGACTAGCGGAGAACACCGGGGAGCTGTTTTTT. Its protein is CASSYGLAENTGELFF.